These 5 T cell receptor beta chains were all obtained from the same sample, sequenced in a study of OX40 agonist ivuxolimab in advanced cancers. Using immunoSEQ multiplex PCR, the repertoire was profiled, and TCRdb retains in-frame clones only, with some absent. Here the sample spans roughly 69,000 clones, 80% to 90% being singletons. The specimen comprised CD4+ or CD8+ T cells sorted from blood, sampled in a trial of the OX40 agonist ivuxolimab. These receptors all come from an adult with an advanced solid tumor such as melanoma, head and neck, liver or kidney cancer.

The chain carries TRBV2 and TRBJ2-3; D remains unclear. Trimming pared 7 bases from V and 2 bases from J, leaving 16 bases between. Germline CDR1 is SNHLY and CDR2 is FYNNEI. The CDR3 runs 15 residues. This CDR3 reads CASTWATKYTDTQYF. CDR3 coding DNA: TGTGCCAGCACCTGGGCTACCAAATACACAGATACGCAGTATTTT.

The V call is TRBV5-4, the J call TRBJ2-7; D perhaps matches TRBD2 (5 bases). Trimming took off 0 bases at V and 3 bases at J, with 7 bases between the two ends. CDR3 length: 13 amino acids. Germline assignment: CDR1 SGHNT and CDR2 YYREEE (reference sequence). CDR3 sequence (DNA): TGTGCCAGCAGCTTGGCGGGGAACTACGAGCAGTACTTC. It yields the protein CASSLAGNYEQYF.

The rearrangement uses TRBV5-1 and TRBJ2-3; D gene ambiguous. The V gene lost 3 bases and the J gene lost 0 bases, with 11 bases spanning the gap. CDR1 and CDR2 (germline): SGHRS, YFSETQ. CDR3 length equals 15 residues. CDR3: CASSSQARSTDTQYF. Here the CDR3 DNA reads TGCGCCAGCAGCTCCCAGGCCAGGAGCACAGATACGCAGTATTTT.

The table lists this clone with a few counts. The gene calls are TRBV7-2 and TRBJ2-1; possibly TRBD1 for D (8 bases). The ends were cut back, 5 bases at V and 9 bases at J, with 14 bases in the middle. The CDR3 has 13 amino acids. Germline V gives CDR1 SGHTA, CDR2 FQGNSA. CDR3 DNA: TGTGCCAGCAGCCCGGACAGGGAGGGTGAGCAGTTCTTC. The encoded protein is CASSPDREGEQFF.

V usage is TRBV10-3 and J usage is TRBJ2-7; D perhaps matches TRBD2 (5 bases). Germline V CDR1 and CDR2: ENHRY, SYGVKD. This CDR3 has 13 amino acids. Trimming removed 2 bases from V and 1 base from J, with 6 bases in between. CDR3 sequence (DNA): TGTGCCATCAGTGAGCGGGGTTCCTACGAGCAGTACTTC. It translates to CAISERGSYEQYF.